This TCR beta chain was found in a study of blood T cell repertoires in COVID-19. Assay used: immunoSEQ multiplex PCR; TCRdb lists only in-frame clones, some missing. The sample shows 200,000 to 300,000 clones, about 85% of them seen only once. With V trimmed by 10 bases and J by 2 bases, 22 bases remained unmatched. This CDR3 spans 19 amino acids. The germline V gene encodes CDR1 LNHDA and CDR2 SQIVND (reference sequence). The chain combines TRBV19 with TRBJ1-5, with 8 bases that match TRBD1. The sample consisted of peripheral blood. The sequence was collected from a man in his sixties with acute or convalescent COVID-19. The CDR3 coding sequence is TGTGCCACAAGGGTCGGGGAGGGCAGGGGGCAAATCGGCAATCAGCCCCAGCATTTT. Its translation is CATRVGEGRGQIGNQPQHF.